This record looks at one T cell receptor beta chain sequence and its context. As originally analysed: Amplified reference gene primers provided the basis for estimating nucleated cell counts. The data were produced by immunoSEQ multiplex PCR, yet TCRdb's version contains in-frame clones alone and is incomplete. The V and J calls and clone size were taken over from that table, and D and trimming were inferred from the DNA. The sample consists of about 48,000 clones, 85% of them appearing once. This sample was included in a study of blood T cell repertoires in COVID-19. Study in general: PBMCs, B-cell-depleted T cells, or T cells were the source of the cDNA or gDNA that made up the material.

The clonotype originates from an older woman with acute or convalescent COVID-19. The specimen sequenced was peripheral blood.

The CDR3 sequence: CASSMSGTGELFF. The CDR3 DNA reads as TGCGCCAGCAGCATGTCGGGCACCGGGGAGCTGTTTTTT. This chain uses TRBV5-1 with TRBJ2-2; no reliable D call. CDR1 is SGHRS and CDR2 is YFSETQ in the germline V gene. The germline V and J ends were trimmed by 4 bases and 4 bases, with 8 bases remaining between them. The CDR3 loop spans 13 amino acids. Based on the CDR3 plus reference TRBV5-1 and TRBJ2-2, the full variable domain is KAGVTQTPRYLIKTRGQQVTLSCSPISGHRSVSWYQQTPGQGLQFLFEYFSETQRNKGNFPGRFSGRQFSNSRSEMNVSTLELGDSALYLCASSMSGTGELFFGEGSRLTVL.